Included here is one T cell receptor beta chain sequence, with context. Terminally differentiated effector memory CD45RA+ cells were excluded by CCR7 positive selection of CD45RO-negative cells. TCRdb's copy holds only in-frame clones and misses some; the assay was immunoSEQ multiplex PCR. In the table there are some 2.1 million clones, over 85% of which are singletons. The record originates from a study of shared clonotypes between healthy human individuals. Per germline, CDR1 LNHDA and CDR2 SQIVND (reference sequence). The CDR3 runs 10 residues. Trimming shortened V by 8 bases and J by 6 bases, and 5 bases separated the two germline ends.

The source of this sequence is a young man in good health. Some clones in this sample may be carry-over from other donors' samples. The J gene is TRBJ2-4, the V gene TRBV19; the D gene could be TRBD1 or TRBD2 (5 bases each). Sequenced: naive CD8+ T cells from PBMCs. The CDR3 loop is CASGTNIQYF. The CDR3 nucleotides are TGTGCCAGTGGGACAAACATTCAGTACTTC.